Sequencing of this TCR beta chain was carried out in a study of blood T cells in healthy people across ages. The length of the CDR3 is 15 residues. The germline CDR1 and CDR2 sequences are LNHDA and SQIVND (reference sequence). V was pared by 6 bases and J by 10 bases, with 19 bases between. A J-beta primer mix and a sample-barcoded 5' primer were used in a second PCR of roughly 6 to 11 cycles. Every sample gave at least 2.5 million paired-end reads containing CDR3. TCRdb recomputed calls from the 5' RACE reads with MiXCR, one row per CDR3 protein. The table includes 750,000 to 850,000 distinct CDR3 sequences, 20% to 30% detected once. The same specimen was also included in a second study, on T cells of mothers and their children. According to that study: All extracted RNA went into cDNA synthesis, roughly 1.5 ug per 15 ul. The overlap seen between related mothers and children slightly exceeded that of unrelated pairs, though not significantly.

What was sequenced was blood. The source of this sequence is a boy younger than 18 in good health. The chain combines TRBV19 with TRBJ1-6, with D possibly being TRBD1 (5 bases). The CDR3 coding sequence is TGTGCCAGTAGACCACTCAGGGATCTGGGATCACCCCTCCACTTT. Encoded protein: CASRPLRDLGSPLHF.